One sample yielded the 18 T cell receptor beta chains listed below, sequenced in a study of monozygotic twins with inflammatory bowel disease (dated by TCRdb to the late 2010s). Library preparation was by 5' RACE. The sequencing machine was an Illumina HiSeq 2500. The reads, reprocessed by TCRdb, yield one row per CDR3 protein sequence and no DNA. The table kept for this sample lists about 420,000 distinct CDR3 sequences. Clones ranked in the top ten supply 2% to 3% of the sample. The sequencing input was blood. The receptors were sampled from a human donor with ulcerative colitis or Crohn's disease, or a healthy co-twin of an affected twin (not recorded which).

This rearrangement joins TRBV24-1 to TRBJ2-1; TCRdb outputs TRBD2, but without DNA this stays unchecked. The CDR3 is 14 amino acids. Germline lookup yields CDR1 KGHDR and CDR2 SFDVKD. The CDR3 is CATSDGGLADEQFF.

The chain's CDR3 is CASSIGQDLEKLFF. This chain links TRBV12-3 or TRBV12-4 with TRBJ1-4; with no DNA, the TCRdb D assignment of TRBD1 cannot be verified. CDR3 length: 14 residues.

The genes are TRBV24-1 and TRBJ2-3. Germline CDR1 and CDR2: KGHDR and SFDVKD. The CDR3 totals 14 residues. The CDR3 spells CATSESFRTDTQYF.

This CDR3 is CASSAPRQGGYTF. The chain combines TRBV12-3 or TRBV12-4 with TRBJ1-2; TCRdb selects TRBD1, and the lack of DNA leaves this call unchecked. This CDR3 spans 13 amino acids.

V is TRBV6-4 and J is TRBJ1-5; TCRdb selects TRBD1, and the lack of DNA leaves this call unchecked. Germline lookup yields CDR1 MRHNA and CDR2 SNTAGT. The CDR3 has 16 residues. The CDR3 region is CASSEQGDRGCQPQHF.

This CDR3 is CASSPTPGTGGTEAFF. The J gene is TRBJ1-1, the V gene TRBV18; the TCRdb D gene call, TRBD1, has no DNA to confirm it. CDR1 is KGHSH, CDR2 LQKENI, per germline. CDR3 length: 16 amino acids.

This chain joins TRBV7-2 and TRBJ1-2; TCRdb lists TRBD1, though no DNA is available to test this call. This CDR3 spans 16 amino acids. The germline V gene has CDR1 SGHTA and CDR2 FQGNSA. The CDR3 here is CASSSLSTGAGYGYTF.

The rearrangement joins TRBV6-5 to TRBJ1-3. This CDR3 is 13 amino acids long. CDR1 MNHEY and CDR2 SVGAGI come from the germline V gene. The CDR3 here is CASSPNSGNTIYF.

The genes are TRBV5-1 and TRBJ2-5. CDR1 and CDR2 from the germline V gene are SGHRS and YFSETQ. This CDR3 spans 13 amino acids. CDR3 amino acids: CASSWAASSTQYF.

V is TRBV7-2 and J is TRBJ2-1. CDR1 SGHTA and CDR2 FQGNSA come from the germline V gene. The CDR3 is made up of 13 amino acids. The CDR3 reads CASSLTSLGEQFF.

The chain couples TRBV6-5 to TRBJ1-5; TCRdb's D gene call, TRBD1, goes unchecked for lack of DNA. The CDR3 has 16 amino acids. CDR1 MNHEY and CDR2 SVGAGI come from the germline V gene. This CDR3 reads CASSYPTGVGNQPQHF.

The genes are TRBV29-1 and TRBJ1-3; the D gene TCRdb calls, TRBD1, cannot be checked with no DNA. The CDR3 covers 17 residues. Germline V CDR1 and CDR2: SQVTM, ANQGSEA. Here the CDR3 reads CSVIAGAGALSGNTIYF.

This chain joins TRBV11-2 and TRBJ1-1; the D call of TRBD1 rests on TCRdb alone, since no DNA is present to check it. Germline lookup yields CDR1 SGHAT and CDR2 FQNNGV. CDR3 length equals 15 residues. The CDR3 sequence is CASSLNRGGNTEAFF.

CDR3 in amino acids: CSASRLADEQYF. This chain uses TRBV20-1 with TRBJ2-7; TCRdb proposes TRBD2, but this gene call is untestable without DNA. The length of the CDR3 is 12 residues. Germline CDR1 DFQATT, CDR2 SNEGSKA (reference sequence).

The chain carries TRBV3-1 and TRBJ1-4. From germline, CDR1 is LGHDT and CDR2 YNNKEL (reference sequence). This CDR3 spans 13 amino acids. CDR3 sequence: CASAGRTNEKLFF.

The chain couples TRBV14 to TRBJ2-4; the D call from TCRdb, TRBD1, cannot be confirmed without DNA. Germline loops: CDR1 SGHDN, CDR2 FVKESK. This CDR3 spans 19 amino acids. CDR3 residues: CASSQDSATTGLAKNIQYF. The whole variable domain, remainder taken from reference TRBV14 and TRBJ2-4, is EAGVTQFPSHSVIEKGQTVTLRCDPISGHDNLYWYRRVMGKEIKFLLHFVKESKQDESGMPNNRFLAERTGGTYSTLKVQPAELEDSGVYFCASSQDSATTGLAKNIQYFGAGTRLSVL.

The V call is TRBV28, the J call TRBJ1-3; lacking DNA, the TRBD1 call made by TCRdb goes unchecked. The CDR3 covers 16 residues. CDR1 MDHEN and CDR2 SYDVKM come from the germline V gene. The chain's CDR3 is CASMGPGTVLGNTIYF.

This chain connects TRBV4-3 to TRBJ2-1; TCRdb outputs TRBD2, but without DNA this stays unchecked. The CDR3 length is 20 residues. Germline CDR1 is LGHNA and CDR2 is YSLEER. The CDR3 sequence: CASSQGPPTTSPGIYNEQFF.